Sequencing of this T cell receptor beta chain was carried out in a study of shared clonotypes between healthy human individuals. Study-wide background: Three CD4 naive, three CD4 memory, two CD8 naive and one CD8 memory plate were used per donor. Study results and caveats: When naive CD4 clonotypes were compared across a few donors, around 4.6% were shared.

CDR3 length: 12 amino acids. CDR1 and CDR2 from the germline V gene are MNHNS and SASEGT. V lost 0 bases to trimming and J lost 5 bases, with 4 bases between them. About this clone: As yet, its antigen is unknown. Other DNA sequences in the sample encode the same CDR3.

Libraries were prepared by immunoSEQ multiplex PCR; TCRdb keeps only in-frame clonotypes and omits some of them. Counted here are 1,400,000 or so clones, just under 99% occurring once; the ten biggest clones make up about 0.34%. Those who donated were healthy HIV-negative adults, with no recent acute infections or vaccinations reported. The TCR originated in a man aged 25 to 45 in good health. The chain combines TRBV6-1 with TRBJ2-5; D call uncertain. Sequenced input: naive CD4+ T cells sorted from blood. Sample subset: CD45RA+ positively selected. CDR3 residues: CASSEAQETQYF. CDR3 bases: TGTGCCAGCAGTGAAGCGCAGGAGACCCAGTACTTC.